This T cell receptor beta chain came from a study of blood T cell repertoires in COVID-19. CDR3 size: 13 residues. Germline assignment: CDR1 GTSNPN and CDR2 SVGIG (reference sequence). Trimming stripped 5 bases from V and 2 bases from J, with 13 bases between. Sequencing used immunoSEQ multiplex PCR; TCRdb keeps in-frame clones, though not all of them. This sample has over 90,000 clones, with about 85% found just once. This clone was detected only a few times. Sequenced: peripheral blood. The rearrangement links TRBV30 to TRBJ2-7, with unresolved D. This clonotype was sampled from a woman in her forties or fifties with COVID-19, enrolled during active disease. The CDR3 reads CAWYKQSTYEQYF. For the CDR3, the DNA is TGTGCCTGGTACAAACAGTCAACCTACGAGCAGTACTTC.